The sequence of this TCR beta chain was determined in a study of OX40 agonist ivuxolimab in advanced cancers. Study information: The patients received agonistic anti-OX40 (CD134) antibody ivuxolimab.

Unmatched junction bases numbered 7, after V lost 3 bases and J lost 4 bases. CDR3 size: 15 residues. Germline V gene sequence: CDR1 KGHSH, CDR2 LQKENI. TCRdb's table, derived via immunoSEQ multiplex PCR, lists solely in-frame clones and lacks some. The sample records tens of thousands of clones, around nine tenths being singletons. This rearrangement joins TRBV18 to TRBJ2-7; 9 bases map to TRBD1. This TCR derives from an adult with an advanced solid tumor such as melanoma, head and neck, liver or kidney cancer. The input for sequencing was CD4+ or CD8+ T cells sorted from blood, taken in a trial of the OX40 agonist ivuxolimab. In DNA form, the CDR3 reads TGTGCCAGCTCACCCAAGGACAGGGGCGAGTACGAGCAGTACTTC. Amino acid sequence: CASSPKDRGEYEQYF.